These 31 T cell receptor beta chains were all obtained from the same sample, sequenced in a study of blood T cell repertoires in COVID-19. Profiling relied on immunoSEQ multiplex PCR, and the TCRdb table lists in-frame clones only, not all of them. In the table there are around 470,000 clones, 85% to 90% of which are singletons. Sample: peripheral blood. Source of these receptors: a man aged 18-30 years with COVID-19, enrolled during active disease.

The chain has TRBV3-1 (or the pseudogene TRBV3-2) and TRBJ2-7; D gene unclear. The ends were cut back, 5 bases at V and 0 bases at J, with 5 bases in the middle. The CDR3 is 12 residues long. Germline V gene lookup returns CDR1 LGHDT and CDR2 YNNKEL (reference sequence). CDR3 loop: CASSGSSYEQYF. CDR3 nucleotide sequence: TGTGCCAGCAGCGGCAGCTCCTACGAGCAGTACTTC.

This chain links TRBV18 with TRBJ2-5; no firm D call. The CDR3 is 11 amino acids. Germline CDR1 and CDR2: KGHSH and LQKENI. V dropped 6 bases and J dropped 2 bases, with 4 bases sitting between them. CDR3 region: CASSPQETQYF. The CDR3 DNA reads TGTGCCAGCTCCCCTCAAGAGACCCAGTACTTC.

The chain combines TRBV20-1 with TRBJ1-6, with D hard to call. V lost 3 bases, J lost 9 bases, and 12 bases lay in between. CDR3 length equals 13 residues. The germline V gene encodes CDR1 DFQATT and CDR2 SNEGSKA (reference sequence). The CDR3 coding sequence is TGCAGTGCTAGTACGGGGTATGGTTCACCCCTCCACTTT. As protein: CSASTGYGSPLHF.

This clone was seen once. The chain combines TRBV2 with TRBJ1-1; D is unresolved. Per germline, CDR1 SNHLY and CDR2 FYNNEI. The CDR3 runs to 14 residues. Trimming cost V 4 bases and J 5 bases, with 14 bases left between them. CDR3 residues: CASSVEGRSTEAFF. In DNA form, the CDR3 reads TGTGCCAGCAGTGTTGAAGGGAGGAGTACTGAAGCTTTCTTT.

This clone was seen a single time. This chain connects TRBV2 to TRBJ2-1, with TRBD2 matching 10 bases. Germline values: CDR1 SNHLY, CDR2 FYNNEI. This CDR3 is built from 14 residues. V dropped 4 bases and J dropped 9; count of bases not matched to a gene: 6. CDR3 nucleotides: TGTGCCAGCAGTGGGAGCGGGGGGGCCCCTGAGCAGTTCTTC. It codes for CASSGSGGAPEQFF. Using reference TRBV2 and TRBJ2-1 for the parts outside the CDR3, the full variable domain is EPEVTQTPSHQVTQMGQEVILRCVPISNHLYFYWYRQILGQKVEFLVSFYNNEISEKSEIFDDQFSVERPDGSNFTLKIRSTKLEDSAMYFCASSGSGGAPEQFFGPGTRLTVL.

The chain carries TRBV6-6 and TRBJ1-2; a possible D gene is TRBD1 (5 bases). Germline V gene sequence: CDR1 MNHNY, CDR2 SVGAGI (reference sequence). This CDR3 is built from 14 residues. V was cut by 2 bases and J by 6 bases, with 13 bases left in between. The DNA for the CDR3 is TGTGCCAGCAGTTACGTTTCCAGGGAGGATGGCTACACCTTC. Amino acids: CASSYVSREDGYTF.

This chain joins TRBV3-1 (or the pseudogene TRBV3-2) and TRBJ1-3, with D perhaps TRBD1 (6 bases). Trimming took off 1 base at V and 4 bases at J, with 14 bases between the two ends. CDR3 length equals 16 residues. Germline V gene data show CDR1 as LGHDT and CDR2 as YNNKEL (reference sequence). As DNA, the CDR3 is TGTGCCAGCAGCCAAGTCAGGACAGTTACAGGAAACACCATATATTTT. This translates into CASSQVRTVTGNTIYF.

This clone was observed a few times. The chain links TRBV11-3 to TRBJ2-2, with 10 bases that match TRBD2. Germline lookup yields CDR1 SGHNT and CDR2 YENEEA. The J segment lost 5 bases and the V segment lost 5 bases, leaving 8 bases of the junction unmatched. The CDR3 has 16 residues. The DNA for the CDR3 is TGTGCCAGCAGCCTTAGCGGGGGGCTGGGAACCGGGGAGCTGTTTTTT. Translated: CASSLSGGLGTGELFF.

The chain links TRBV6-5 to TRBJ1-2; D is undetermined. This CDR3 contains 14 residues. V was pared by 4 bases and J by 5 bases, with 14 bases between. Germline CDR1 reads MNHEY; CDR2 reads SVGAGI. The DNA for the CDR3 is TGTGCCAGCAGTTCCCTCGGTCAGGTATATGGCTACACCTTC. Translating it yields CASSSLGQVYGYTF.

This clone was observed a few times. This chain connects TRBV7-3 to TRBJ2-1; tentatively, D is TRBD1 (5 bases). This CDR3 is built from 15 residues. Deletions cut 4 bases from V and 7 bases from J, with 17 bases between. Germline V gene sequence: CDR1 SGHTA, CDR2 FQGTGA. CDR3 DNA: TGTGCCAGCAGCTCTACACCCACAGGAAGGAATGAGCAGTTCTTC. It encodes CASSSTPTGRNEQFF.

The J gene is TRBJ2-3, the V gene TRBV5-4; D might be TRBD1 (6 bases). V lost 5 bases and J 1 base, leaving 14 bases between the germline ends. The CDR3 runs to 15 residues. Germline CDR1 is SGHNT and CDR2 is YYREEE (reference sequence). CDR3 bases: TGTGCCAGCAGTCCCGGGACACAAGGCACAGATACGCAGTATTTT. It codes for CASSPGTQGTDTQYF.

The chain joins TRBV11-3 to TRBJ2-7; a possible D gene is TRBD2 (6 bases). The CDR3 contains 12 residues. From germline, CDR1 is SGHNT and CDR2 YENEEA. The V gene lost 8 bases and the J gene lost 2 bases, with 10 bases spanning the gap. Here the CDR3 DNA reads TGTGCCAGCTCCGCGGGGCCCTACGAGCAGTACTTC. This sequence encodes CASSAGPYEQYF.

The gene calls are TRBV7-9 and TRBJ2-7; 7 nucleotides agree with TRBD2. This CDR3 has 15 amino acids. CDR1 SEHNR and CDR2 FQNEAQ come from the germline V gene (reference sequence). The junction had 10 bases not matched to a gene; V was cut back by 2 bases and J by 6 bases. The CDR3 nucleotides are TGTGCCAGCAGCTTATGGGCGGGAGTGTCTTCCGAGCAGTACTTC. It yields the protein CASSLWAGVSSEQYF.

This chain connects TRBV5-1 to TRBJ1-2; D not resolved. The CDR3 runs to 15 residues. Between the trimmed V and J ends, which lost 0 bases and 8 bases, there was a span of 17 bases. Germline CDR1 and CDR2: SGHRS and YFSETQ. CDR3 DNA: TGCGCCAGCAGCTTGGCCGTCGCGGGCCACGGGGGCTACACCTTC. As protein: CASSLAVAGHGGYTF.

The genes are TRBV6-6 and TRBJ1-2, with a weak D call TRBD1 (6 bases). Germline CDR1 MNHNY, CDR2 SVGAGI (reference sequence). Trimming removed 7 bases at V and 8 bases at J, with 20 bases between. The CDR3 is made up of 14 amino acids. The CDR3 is CASNHRDRGEGYTF. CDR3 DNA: TGTGCCAGCAACCACAGGGACCGGGGAGAGGGCTACACCTTC.

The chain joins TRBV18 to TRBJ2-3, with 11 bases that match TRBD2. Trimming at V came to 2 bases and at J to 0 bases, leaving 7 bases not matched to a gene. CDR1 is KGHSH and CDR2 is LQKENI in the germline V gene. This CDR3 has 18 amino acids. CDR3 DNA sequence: TGTGCCAGCTCACCAAGTAGCGGGGGGGCCAGGAGCACAGATACGCAGTATTTT. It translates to CASSPSSGGARSTDTQYF.

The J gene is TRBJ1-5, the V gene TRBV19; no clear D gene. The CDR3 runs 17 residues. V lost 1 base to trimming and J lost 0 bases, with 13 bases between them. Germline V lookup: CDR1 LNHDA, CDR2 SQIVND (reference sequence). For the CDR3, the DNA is TGTGCCAGTAGTATAGGCGCAAGAGGCTATAGCAATCAGCCCCAGCATTTT. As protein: CASSIGARGYSNQPQHF.

CDR3 residues: CASSGSPGHSRQYF. CDR3 coding DNA: TGTGCCAGCTCAGGTTCTCCGGGACACTCAAGGCAGTACTTC. The rearrangement uses TRBV25-1 and TRBJ2-7; a weak D match, TRBD1 (6 bases). The germline V gene has CDR1 MGHDK and CDR2 SYGVNS. This CDR3 contains 14 residues. Between the trimmed V and J ends, which lost 8 bases and 9 bases, there was a span of 23 bases.

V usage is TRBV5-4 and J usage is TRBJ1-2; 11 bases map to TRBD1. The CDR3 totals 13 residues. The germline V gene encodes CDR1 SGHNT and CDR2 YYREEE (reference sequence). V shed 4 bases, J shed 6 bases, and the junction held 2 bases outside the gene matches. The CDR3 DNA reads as TGTGCCAGCAGCCGGGGACAGGGGGATGGCTACACCTTC. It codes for CASSRGQGDGYTF.

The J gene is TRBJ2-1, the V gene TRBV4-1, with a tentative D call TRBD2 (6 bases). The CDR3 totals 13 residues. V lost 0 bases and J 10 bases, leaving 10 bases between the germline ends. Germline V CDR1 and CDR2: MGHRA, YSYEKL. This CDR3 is CASSQDRDLEQFF. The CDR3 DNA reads TGCGCCAGCAGCCAAGACCGGGACTTGGAGCAGTTCTTC.

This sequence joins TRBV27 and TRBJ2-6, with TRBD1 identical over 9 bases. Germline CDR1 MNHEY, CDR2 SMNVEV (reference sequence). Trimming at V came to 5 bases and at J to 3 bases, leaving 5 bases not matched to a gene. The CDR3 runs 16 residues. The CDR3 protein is CASSRGQGYGANVLTF. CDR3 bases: TGTGCCAGCAGTAGGGGACAGGGTTATGGGGCCAACGTCCTGACTTTC.

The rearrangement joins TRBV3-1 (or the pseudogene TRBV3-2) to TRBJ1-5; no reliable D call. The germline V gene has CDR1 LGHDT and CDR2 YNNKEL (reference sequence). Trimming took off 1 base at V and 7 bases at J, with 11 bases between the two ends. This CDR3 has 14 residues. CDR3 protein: CASSQGRVSQPQHF. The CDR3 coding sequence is TGTGCCAGCAGCCAAGGGCGGGTTAGCCAGCCCCAGCATTTT.

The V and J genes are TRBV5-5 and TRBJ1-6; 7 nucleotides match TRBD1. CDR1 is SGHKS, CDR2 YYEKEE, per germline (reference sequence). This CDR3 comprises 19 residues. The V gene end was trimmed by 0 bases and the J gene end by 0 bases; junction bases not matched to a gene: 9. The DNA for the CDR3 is TGTGCCAGCAGCTTGGTCTTCTGGAGGGGGCTCTCCTATAATTCACCCCTCCACTTT. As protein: CASSLVFWRGLSYNSPLHF.

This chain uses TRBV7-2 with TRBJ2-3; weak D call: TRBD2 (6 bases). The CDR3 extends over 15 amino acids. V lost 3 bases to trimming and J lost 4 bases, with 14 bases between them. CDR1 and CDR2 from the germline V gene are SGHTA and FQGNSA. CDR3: CASSFRGTGADTQYF. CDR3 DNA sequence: TGTGCCAGCAGCTTCCGGGGGACGGGAGCAGATACGCAGTATTTT. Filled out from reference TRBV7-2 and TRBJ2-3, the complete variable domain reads GAGVSQSPSNKVTEKGKDVELRCDPISGHTALYWYRQSLGQGLEFLIYFQGNSAPDKSGLPSDRFSAERTGGSVSTLTIQRTQQEDSAVYLCASSFRGTGADTQYFGPGTRLTVL.

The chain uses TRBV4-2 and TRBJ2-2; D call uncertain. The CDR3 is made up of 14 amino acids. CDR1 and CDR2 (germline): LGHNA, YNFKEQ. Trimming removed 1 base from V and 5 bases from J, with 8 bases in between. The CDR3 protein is CASSQALTTGELFF. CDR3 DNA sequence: TGTGCCAGCAGCCAAGCATTGACTACCGGGGAGCTGTTTTTT.

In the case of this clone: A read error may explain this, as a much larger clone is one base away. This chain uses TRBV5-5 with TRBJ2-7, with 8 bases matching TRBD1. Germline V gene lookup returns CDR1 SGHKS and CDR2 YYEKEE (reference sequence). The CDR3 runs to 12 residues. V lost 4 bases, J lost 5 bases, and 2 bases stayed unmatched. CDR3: CASSRTGNEQYF. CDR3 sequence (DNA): TGTGCCAGCAGCCGGACAGGGAACGAGCAGTACTTC.

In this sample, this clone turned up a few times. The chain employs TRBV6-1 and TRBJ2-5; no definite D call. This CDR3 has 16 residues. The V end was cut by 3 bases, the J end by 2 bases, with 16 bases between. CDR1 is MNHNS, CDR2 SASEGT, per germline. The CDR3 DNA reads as TGTGCCAGCAGTGATTTTTGGGCTGGCAGACAAGAGACCCAGTACTTC. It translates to CASSDFWAGRQETQYF.

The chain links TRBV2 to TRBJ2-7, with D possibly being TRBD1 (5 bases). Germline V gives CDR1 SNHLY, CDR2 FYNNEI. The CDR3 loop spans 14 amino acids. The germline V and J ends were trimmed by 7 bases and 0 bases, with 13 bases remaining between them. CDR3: CASIPRQSSYEQYF. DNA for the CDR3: TGTGCCAGCATTCCTCGACAGAGCTCCTACGAGCAGTACTTC.

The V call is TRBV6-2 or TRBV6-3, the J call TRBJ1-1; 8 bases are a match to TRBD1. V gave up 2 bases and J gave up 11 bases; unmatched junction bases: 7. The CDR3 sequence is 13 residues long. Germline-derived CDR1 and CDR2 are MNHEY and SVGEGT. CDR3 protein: CASSYLRGRRAFF. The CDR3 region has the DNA TGTGCCAGCAGTTACCTCAGGGGGCGGCGGGCTTTCTTT.

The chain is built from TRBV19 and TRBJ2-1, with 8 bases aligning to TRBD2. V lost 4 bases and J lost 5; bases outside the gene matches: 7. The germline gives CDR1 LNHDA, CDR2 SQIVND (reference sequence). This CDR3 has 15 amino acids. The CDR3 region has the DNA TGTGCCAGTAGTACCGGGACTAGAGGGGACAATGAGCAGTTCTTC. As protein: CASSTGTRGDNEQFF.

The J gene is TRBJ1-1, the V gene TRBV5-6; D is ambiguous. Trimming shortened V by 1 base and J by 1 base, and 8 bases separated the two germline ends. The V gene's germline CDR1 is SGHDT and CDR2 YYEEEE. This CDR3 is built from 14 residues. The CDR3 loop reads CASSLSYPNTEAFF. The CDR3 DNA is TGTGCCAGCAGCTTGTCTTATCCGAACACTGAAGCTTTCTTT.